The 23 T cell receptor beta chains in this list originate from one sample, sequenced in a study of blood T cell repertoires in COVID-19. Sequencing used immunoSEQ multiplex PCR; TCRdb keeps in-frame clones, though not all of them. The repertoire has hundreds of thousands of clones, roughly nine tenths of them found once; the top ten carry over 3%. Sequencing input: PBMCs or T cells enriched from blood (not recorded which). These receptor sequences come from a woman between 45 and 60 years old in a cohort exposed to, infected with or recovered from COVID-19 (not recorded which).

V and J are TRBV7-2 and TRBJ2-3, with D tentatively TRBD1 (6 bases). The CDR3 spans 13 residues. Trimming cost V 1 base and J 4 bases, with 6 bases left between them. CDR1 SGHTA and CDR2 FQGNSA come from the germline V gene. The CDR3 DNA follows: TGTGCCAGCAGCTTAGGGGGGCCAGATACGCAGTATTTT. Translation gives CASSLGGPDTQYF.

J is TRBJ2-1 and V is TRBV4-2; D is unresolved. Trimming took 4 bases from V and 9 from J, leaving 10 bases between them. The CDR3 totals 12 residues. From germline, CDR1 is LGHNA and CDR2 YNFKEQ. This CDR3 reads CASSPRLGEQFF. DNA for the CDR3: TGTGCCAGCAGCCCTCGCCTAGGTGAGCAGTTCTTC.

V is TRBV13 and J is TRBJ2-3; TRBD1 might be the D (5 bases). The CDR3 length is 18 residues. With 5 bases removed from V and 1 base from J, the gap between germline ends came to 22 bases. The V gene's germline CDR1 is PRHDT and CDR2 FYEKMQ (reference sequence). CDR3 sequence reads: CASSTVLARQMGTDTQYF. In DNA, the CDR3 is TGTGCCAGCAGCACCGTCCTTGCTAGACAGATGGGCACAGATACGCAGTATTTT.

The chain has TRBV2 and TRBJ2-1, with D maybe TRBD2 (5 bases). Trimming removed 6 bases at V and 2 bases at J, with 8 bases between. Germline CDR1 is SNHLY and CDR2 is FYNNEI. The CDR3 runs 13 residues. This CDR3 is CASRPGTYNEQFF. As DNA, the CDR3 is TGTGCCAGCAGGCCCGGGACCTACAATGAGCAGTTCTTC.

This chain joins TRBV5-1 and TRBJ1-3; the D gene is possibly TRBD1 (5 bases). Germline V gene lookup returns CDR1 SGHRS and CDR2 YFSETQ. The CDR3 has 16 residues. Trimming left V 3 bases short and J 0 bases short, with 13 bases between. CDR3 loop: CASSWGRSGSGNTIYF. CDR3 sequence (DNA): TGCGCCAGCAGCTGGGGGAGGTCGGGCTCTGGAAACACCATATATTTT.

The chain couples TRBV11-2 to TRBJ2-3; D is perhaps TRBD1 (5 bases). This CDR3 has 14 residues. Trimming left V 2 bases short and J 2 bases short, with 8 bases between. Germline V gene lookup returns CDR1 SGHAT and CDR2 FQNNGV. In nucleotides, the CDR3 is TGTGCCAGCAGCTTACTCAGGGACACAGATACGCAGTATTTT. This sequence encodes CASSLLRDTDTQYF.

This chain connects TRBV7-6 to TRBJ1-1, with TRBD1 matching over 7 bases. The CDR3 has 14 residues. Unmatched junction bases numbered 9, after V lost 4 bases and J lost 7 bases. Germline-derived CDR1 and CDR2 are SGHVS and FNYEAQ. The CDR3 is CASSYIQGSGEAFF. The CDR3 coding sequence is TGTGCCAGCAGCTACATACAGGGGTCCGGTGAAGCTTTCTTT.

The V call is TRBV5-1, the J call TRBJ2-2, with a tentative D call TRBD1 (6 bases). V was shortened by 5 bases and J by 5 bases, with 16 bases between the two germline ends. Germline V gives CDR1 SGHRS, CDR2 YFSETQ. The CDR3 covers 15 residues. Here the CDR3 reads CASRSSRGGTGELFF. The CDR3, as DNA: TGCGCCAGCAGATCCTCCAGGGGTGGTACCGGGGAGCTGTTTTTT.

The CDR3 DNA reads TGTGCCAGCAGCTTTTCGCAGGGGGCGTTCTTAGGTGCTTCACCCCTCCACTTT. It translates to CASSFSQGAFLGASPLHF. The chain is built from TRBV5-5 and TRBJ1-6; 8 bases map to TRBD1. The germline V gene has CDR1 SGHKS and CDR2 YYEKEE (reference sequence). CDR3 length: 18 residues. Trimming removed 2 bases from V and 9 bases from J; junction bases left unmatched: 16.

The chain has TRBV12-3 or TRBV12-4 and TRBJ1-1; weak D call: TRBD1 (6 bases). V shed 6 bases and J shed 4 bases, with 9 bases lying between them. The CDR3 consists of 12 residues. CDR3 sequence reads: CASRTRGTEAFF. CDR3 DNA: TGTGCCAGCAGGACCAGGGGCACTGAAGCTTTCTTT.

The CDR3 region is CASSPRDRVAETQYF. CDR3 nucleotides: TGTGCCAGCTCACCTCGAGACAGGGTCGCAGAGACCCAGTACTTC. The chain is built from TRBV18 and TRBJ2-5; 7 positions match TRBD1. The CDR3 covers 15 residues. Germline values: CDR1 KGHSH, CDR2 LQKENI. After removal of 3 bases from V and 4 bases from J, the junction contained 8 bases not matched to a gene.

The CDR3 nucleotides are TGTGCCAGCAGCCGAAGGGGAGACAGGGAGGCCGGGGAGCTGTTTTTT. Translation: CASSRRGDREAGELFF. V gene TRBV5-5 combines with J gene TRBJ2-2; D is perhaps TRBD1 (7 bases). The CDR3 spans 16 residues. The V end was cut by 4 bases, the J end by 6 bases, with 19 bases between. Per germline, CDR1 SGHKS and CDR2 YYEKEE (reference sequence).

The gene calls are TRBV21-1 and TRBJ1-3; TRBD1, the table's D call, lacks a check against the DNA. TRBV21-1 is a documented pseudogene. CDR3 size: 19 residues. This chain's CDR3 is CASSFRQGAYRGSGNTIYF. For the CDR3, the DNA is TGTGCCAGCAGCTTCCGACAGGGGGCATATCGAGGCTCTGGAAACACCATATATTTT.

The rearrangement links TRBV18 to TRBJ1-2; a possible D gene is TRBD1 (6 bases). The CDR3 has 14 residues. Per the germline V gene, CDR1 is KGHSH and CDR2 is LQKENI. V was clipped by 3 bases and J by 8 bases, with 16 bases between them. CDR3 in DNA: TGTGCCAGCTCACCTGGATCAGGGGAAGTAGGCTACACCTTC. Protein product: CASSPGSGEVGYTF.

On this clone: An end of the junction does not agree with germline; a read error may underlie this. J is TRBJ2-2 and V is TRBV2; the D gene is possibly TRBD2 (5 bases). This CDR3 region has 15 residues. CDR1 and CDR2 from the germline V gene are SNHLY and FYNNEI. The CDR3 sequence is CASREDSAGAGELFF. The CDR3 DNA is TGTGCCAGCAGAGAAGATAGCGCCGGGGCCGGGGAGCTGTTTTTT.

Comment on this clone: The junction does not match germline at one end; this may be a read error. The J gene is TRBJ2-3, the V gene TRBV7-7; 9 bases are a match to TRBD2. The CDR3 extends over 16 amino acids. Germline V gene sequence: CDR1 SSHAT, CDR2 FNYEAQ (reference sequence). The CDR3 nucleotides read TGTGCTAGCAGCTTAGCAGGCAGCGGGGGGCCGGAGACGCAGTATTTT. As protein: CASSLAGSGGPETQYF.

The DNA for the CDR3 is TGTGCCACCAGTGACCCGGGGACAAGGGATGACTATGGCTACACCTTC. This sequence encodes CATSDPGTRDDYGYTF. The J gene is TRBJ1-2, the V gene TRBV24-1; a possible D gene is TRBD1 (6 bases). The germline CDR1 and CDR2 sequences are KGHDR and SFDVKD. With 4 bases removed from V and 3 bases from J, the gap between germline ends came to 17 bases. The CDR3 loop spans 16 amino acids.

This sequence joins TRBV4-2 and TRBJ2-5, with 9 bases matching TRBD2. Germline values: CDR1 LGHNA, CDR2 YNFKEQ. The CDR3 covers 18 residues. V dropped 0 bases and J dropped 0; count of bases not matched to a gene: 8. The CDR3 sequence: CASSQDPAGGQYQETQYF. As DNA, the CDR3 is TGTGCCAGCAGCCAAGATCCAGCGGGGGGCCAGTACCAAGAGACCCAGTACTTC.

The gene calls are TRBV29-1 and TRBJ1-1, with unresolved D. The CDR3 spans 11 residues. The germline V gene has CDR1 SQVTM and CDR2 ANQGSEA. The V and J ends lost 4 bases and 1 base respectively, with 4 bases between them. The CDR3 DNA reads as TGCAGCGTTGGCGAGAACACTGAAGCTTTCTTT. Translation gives CSVGENTEAFF.

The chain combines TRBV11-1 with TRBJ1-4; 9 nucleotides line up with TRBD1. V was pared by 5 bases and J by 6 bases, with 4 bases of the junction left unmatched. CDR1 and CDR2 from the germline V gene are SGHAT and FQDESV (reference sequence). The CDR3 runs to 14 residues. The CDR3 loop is CASSRTGEDEKLFF. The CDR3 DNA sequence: TGTGCCAGCAGCCGGACAGGGGAAGATGAAAAACTGTTTTTT.

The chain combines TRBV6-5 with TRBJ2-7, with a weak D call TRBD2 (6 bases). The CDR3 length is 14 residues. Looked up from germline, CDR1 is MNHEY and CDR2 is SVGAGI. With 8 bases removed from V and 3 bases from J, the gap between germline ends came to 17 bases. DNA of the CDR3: TGTGCCAGCCTTGAAACCAGGAGGGTCTACGAGCAGTACTTC. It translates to CASLETRRVYEQYF.

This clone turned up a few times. The CDR3 reads CASSTRQGEETQYF. The CDR3 nucleotides read TGTGCCAGCAGCACACGACAGGGCGAAGAGACCCAGTACTTC. The V and J genes are TRBV5-4 and TRBJ2-5; TRBD1 matches at 7 bases. The CDR3 loop spans 14 amino acids. Trimming removed 4 bases from V and 3 bases from J; junction bases left unmatched: 6. Germline-derived CDR1 and CDR2 are SGHNT and YYREEE (reference sequence).

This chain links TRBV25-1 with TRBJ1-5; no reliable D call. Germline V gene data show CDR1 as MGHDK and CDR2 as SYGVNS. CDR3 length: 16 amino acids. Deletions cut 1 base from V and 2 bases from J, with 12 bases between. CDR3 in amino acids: CASSEFGEGCNQPQHF. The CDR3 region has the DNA TGTGCCAGCAGTGAATTTGGGGAGGGTTGCAATCAGCCCCAGCATTTT.